This TCR beta chain emerged from a study of cytomegalovirus exposure and HLA in healthy donors. Turning to this clone: Antigen unknown.

Regarding the study as a whole: Specificity for CMV antigens was confirmed in vitro for a few of the CMV-associated chains. Earlier analysis yielded a pattern in which most TCR beta V segments were productive about 87% or about 30% of the time. The sole available immune exposure information was CMV serostatus. It was reportedly the case that the classifier diagnosed cytomegalovirus status with high specificity and sensitivity.

60 Vbeta and 13 Jbeta primers were used in PCR. Libraries were prepared by immunoSEQ multiplex PCR; TCRdb keeps only in-frame clonotypes and omits some of them. The table has 100,000 to 150,000 clones, around 80% seen once; the top ten hold 1.2%. V was shortened by 7 bases and J by 4 bases, with 15 bases between the two germline ends. CDR3 length: 14 residues. The germline CDR1 and CDR2 sequences are LGHNT and FRNRAP. The sequence came from a female donor in good health and CMV-seronegative. This chain links TRBV12-5 with TRBJ2-3, with D possibly being TRBD1 (6 bases). The sequenced sample was PBMCs. The CDR3 reads CASAQGQGPDTQYF. CDR3 DNA: TGTGCTAGTGCCCAGGGGCAGGGCCCAGATACGCAGTATTTT.